This T cell receptor (beta chain) was recorded in a study of blood T cell repertoires in COVID-19. Whole-study context: Donors in the United States, Italy and Spain gave samples during acute or convalescent COVID-19.

The protocol was immunoSEQ multiplex PCR, while the TCRdb copy is restricted to in-frame clones and leaves out a portion. This table holds around 99,000 clones, about 80% found once. This CDR3 is 16 amino acids long. Germline values: CDR1 MNHEY, CDR2 SMNVEV (reference sequence). V was shortened by 5 bases and J by 4 bases, with 20 bases between the two germline ends. This clone showed up many times. The sequenced material came from peripheral blood. This sequence was found in a woman between 50 and 59 years old with acute or convalescent COVID-19. The J gene is TRBJ1-2, the V gene TRBV27; D remains ambiguous. CDR3 DNA: TGTGCCAGCAGTAGAGAGGTGAGGTTGAATCCCTATGGCTACACCTTC. This encodes CASSREVRLNPYGYTF.